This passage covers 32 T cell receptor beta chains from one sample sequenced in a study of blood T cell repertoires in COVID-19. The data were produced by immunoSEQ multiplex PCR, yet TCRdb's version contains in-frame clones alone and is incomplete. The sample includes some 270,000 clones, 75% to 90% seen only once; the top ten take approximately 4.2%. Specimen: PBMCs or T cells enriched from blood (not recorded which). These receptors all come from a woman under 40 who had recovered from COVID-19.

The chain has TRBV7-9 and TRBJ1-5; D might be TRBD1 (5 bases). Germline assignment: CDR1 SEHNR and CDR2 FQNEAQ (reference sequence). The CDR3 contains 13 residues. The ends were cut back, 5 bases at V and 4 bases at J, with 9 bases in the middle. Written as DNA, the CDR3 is TGTGCCAGCAGCCCGCGGGGGAATCAGCCCCAGCATTTT. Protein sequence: CASSPRGNQPQHF.

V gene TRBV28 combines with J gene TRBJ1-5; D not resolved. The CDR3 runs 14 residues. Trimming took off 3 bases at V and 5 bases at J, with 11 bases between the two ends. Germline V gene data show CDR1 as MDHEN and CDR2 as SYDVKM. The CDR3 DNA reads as TGTGCCAGCAGTTTGCCTAACCTCGATCAGCCCCAGCATTTT. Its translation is CASSLPNLDQPQHF.

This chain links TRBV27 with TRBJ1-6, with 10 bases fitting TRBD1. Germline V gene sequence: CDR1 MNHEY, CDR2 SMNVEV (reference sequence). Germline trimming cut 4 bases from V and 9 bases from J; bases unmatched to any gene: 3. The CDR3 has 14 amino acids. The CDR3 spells CASSWDRGGSPLHF. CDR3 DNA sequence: TGTGCCAGCAGTTGGGACAGGGGAGGTTCACCCCTCCACTTT.

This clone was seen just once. In DNA, the CDR3 is TGTGCCAGCAGCTTAGAGGTGGGCGGGAGCAATCAGCCCCAGCATTTT. It yields the protein CASSLEVGGSNQPQHF. This chain uses TRBV7-8 with TRBJ1-5; D ambiguous. This CDR3 contains 16 residues. The V end was cut by 1 base, the J end by 1 base, with 11 bases between. Germline-derived CDR1 and CDR2 are SGHVS and FQNEAQ.

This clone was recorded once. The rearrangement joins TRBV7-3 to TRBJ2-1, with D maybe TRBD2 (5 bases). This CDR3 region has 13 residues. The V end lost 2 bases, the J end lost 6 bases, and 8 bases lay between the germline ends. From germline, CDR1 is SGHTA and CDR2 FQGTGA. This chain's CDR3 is CASSLGSGNEQFF. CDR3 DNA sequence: TGTGCCAGCAGCTTAGGGAGTGGCAATGAGCAGTTCTTC. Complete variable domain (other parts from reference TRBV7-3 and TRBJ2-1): GAGVSQTPSNKVTEKGKYVELRCDPISGHTALYWYRQSLGQGPEFLIYFQGTGAADDSGLPNDRFFAVRPEGSVSTLKIQRTERGDSAVYLCASSLGSGNEQFFGPGTRLTVL.

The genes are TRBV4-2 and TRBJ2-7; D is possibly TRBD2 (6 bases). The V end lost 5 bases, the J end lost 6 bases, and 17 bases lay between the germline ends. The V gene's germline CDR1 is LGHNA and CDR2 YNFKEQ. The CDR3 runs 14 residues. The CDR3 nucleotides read TGTGCCAGCAGCGGAGGGGTAGAGTATGGCGAGCAGTACTTC. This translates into CASSGGVEYGEQYF.

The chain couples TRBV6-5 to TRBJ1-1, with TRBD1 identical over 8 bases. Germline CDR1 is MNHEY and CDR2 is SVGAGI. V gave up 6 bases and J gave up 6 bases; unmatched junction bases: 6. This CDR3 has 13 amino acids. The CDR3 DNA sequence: TGTGCCAGCAGCAGGACAGGGTCGGCTGAAGCTTTCTTT. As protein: CASSRTGSAEAFF.

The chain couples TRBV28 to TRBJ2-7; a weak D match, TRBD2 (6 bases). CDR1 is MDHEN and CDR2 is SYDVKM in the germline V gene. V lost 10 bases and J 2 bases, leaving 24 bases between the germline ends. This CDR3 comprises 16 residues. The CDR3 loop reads CATLGAGRIGAYEQYF. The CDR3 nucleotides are TGTGCCACCCTTGGGGCAGGGAGGATTGGGGCCTACGAGCAGTACTTC.

CDR3 in amino acids: CASSKEGGRGRSYNEQFF. In nucleotides, the CDR3 is TGTGCCAGCAGCAAAGAAGGTGGGCGGGGCCGCTCCTACAATGAGCAGTTCTTC. The rearrangement links TRBV21-1 to TRBJ2-1; the listed D gene, TRBD2, was not tested against the DNA. TRBV21-1 is classified as a pseudogene. CDR3 size: 18 residues.

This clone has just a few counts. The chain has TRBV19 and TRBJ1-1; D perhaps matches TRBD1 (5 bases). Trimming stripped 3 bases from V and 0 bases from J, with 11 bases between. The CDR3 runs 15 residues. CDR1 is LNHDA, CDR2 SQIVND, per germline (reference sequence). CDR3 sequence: CASSMGQTMNTEAFF. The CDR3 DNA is TGTGCCAGTAGTATGGGGCAGACCATGAACACTGAAGCTTTCTTT.

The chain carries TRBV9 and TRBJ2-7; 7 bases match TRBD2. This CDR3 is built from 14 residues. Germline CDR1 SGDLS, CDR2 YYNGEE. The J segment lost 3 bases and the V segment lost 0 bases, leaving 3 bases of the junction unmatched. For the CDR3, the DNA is TGTGCCAGCAGCGTAGGGCTAGCGGACTACGAGCAGTACTTC. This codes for CASSVGLADYEQYF.

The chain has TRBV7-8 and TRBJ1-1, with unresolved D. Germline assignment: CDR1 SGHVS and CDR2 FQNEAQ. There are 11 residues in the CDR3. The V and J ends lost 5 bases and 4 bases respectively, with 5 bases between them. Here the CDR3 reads CASSLVTEAFF. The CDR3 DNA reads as TGTGCCAGCAGCCTCGTCACTGAAGCTTTCTTT.

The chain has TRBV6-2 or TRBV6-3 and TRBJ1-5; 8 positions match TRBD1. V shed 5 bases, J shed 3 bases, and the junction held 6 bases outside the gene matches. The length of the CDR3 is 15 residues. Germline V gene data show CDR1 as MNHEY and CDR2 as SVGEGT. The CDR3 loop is CASSLTGALNQPQHF. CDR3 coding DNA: TGTGCCAGCAGTCTGACAGGGGCCCTCAATCAGCCCCAGCATTTT.

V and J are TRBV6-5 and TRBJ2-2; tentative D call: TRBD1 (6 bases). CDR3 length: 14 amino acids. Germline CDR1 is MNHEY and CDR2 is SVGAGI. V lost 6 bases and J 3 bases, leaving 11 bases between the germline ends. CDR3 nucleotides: TGTGCCAGCAGGGTCGGGACATACACCGGGGAGCTGTTTTTT. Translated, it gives CASRVGTYTGELFF.

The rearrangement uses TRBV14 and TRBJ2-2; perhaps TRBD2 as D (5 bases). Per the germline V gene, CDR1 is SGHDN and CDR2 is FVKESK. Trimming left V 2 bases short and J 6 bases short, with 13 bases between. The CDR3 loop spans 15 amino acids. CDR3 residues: CASSQIRGWSGELFF. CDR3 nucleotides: TGTGCCAGCAGCCAAATCCGGGGTTGGTCCGGGGAGCTGTTTTTT.

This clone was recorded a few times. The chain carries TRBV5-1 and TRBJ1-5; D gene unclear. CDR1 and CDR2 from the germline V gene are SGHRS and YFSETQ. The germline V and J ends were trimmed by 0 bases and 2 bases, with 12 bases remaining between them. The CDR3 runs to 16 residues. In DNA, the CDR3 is TGCGCCAGCAGCTTGGACCGCCTAGAAGGCAATCAGCCCCAGCATTTT. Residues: CASSLDRLEGNQPQHF.

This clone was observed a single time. CDR3 coding DNA: TGTGCCAGTACAGGGTCGGGTGAAAAACTGTTTTTT. Protein product: CASTGSGEKLFF. The chain uses TRBV19 and TRBJ1-4; tentatively, D is TRBD1 (5 bases). The V gene lost 7 bases and the J gene lost 7 bases, with 10 bases spanning the gap. Germline loops: CDR1 LNHDA, CDR2 SQIVND (reference sequence). This CDR3 is built from 12 residues.

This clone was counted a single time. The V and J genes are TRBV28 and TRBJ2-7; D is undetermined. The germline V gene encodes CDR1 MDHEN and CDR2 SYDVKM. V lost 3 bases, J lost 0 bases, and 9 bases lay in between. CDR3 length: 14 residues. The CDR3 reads CASSLQPSSYEQYF. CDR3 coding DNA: TGTGCCAGCAGTTTGCAGCCTAGCTCCTACGAGCAGTACTTC.

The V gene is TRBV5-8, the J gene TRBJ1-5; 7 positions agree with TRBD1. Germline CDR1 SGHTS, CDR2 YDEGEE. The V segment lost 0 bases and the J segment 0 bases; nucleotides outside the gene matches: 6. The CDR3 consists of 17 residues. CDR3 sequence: CASSLDRGGYSNQPQHF. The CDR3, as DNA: TGTGCCAGCAGCTTGGACAGGGGAGGATATAGCAATCAGCCCCAGCATTTT.

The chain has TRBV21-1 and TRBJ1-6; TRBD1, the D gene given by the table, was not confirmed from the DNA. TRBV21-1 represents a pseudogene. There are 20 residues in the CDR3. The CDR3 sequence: CASSKGRRGRPWGVNSPLHF. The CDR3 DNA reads TGTGCCAGCAGCAAAGGGCGCAGGGGCCGCCCGTGGGGAGTGAATTCACCCCTCCACTTT.

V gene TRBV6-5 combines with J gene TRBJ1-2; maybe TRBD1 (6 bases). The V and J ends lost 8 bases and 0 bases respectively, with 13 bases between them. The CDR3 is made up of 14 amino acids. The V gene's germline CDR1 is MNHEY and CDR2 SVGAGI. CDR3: CASAPQGPNYGYTF. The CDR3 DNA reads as TGTGCCAGCGCTCCACAGGGCCCTAACTATGGCTACACCTTC.

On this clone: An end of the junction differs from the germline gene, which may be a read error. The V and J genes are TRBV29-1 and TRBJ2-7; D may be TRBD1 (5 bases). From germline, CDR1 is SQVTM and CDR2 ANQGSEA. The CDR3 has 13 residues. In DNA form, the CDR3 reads TGCAGCGTACGCAGGGCTCCCTCCCACGAGCAGTACTTC. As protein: CSVRRAPSHEQYF.

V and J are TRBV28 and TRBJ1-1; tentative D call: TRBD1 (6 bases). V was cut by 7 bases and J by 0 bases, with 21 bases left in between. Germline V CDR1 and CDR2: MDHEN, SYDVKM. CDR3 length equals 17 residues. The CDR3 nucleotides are TGTGCCAGCACCCCGAGGGACACCTTATCCTTGAACACTGAAGCTTTCTTT. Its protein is CASTPRDTLSLNTEAFF.

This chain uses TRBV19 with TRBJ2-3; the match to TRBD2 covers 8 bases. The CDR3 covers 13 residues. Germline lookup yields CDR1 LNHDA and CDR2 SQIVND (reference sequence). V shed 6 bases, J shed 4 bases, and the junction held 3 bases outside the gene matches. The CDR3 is CASSLAGADTQYF. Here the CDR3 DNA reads TGTGCCAGTAGCCTAGCGGGTGCAGATACGCAGTATTTT.

CDR3 sequence (DNA): TGCGCCAGCAGCGGCGGGACGGCGAACTATGGCTACACCTTC. Translating it yields CASSGGTANYGYTF. The chain carries TRBV5-1 and TRBJ1-2; weak D call: TRBD1 (5 bases). This CDR3 contains 14 residues. Trimming took 4 bases from V and 2 from J, leaving 12 bases between them. Germline CDR1 and CDR2: SGHRS and YFSETQ.

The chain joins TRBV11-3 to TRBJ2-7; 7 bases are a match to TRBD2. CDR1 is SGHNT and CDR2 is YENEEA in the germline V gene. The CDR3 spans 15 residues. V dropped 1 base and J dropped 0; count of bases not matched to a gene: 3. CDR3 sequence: CASSLVSGDSYEQYF. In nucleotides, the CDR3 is TGTGCCAGCAGCTTAGTAAGCGGGGACTCCTACGAGCAGTACTTC.

Written as DNA, the CDR3 is TGTGCCAGCAGTTATTCCGGGGGGCTGGAGCAGTACTTC. It is translated as CASSYSGGLEQYF. J is TRBJ2-7 and V is TRBV27, with D perhaps TRBD2 (7 bases). This CDR3 spans 13 amino acids. Germline-derived CDR1 and CDR2 are MNHEY and SMNVEV (reference sequence). V gave up 4 bases and J gave up 7 bases, with 14 bases separating them.

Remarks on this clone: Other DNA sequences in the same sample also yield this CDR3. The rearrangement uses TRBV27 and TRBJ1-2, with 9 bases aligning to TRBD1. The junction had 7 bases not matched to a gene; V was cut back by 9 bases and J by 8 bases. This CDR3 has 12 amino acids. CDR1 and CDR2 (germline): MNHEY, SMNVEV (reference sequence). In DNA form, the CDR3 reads TGTGCCAGTAGACGGACAGGGGAAGGCTACACCTTC. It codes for CASRRTGEGYTF.

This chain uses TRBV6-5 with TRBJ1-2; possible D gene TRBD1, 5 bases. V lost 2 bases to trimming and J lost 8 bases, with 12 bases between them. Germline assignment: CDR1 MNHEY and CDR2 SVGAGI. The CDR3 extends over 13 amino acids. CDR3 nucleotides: TGTGCCAGCAGTTACCCCGACAGTGGCGGCTACACCTTC. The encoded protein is CASSYPDSGGYTF.

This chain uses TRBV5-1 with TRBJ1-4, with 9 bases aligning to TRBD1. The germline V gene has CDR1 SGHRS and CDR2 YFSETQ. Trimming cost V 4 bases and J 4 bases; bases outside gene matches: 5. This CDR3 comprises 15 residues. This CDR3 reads CASSTGQGINEKLFF. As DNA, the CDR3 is TGCGCCAGCAGCACCGGACAGGGGATTAATGAAAAACTGTTTTTT.

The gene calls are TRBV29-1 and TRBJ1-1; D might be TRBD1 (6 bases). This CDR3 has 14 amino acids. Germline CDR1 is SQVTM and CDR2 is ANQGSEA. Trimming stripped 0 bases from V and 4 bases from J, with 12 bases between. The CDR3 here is CSVEDTGWGTEAFF. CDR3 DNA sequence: TGCAGCGTTGAAGATACAGGGTGGGGCACTGAAGCTTTCTTT.

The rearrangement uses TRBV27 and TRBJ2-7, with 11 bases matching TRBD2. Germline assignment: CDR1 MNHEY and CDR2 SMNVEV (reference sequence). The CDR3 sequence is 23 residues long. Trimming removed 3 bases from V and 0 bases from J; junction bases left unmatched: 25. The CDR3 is CASSFRRGSGGARAGQLSYEQYF. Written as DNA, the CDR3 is TGTGCCAGCAGTTTTCGGAGGGGTAGCGGGGGGGCACGCGCGGGTCAGCTCTCCTACGAGCAGTACTTC.